Listed below are T cell receptor beta chains from one sample, sequenced in a study of breast tumors, draining lymph nodes, adjacent tissues. TCRdb re-called the multiplex PCR reads with MiXCR, one entry per CDR3 protein. The top ten clones hold less than 1.5% of a sample with about 100,000 distinct CDR3 sequences, around 21% of them seen once. Material: axillary lymph node tissue. These receptors all stem from a female donor with breast cancer. Some clones in this sample may be carry-over from other donors' samples. CDR3s include the opening cysteine and the closing phenylalanine or tryptophan. The D gene is left open where the match is weak. Clone size is shown for a subset of rows, as once, few, many or a class of expanded clone.

CASSEFQETQYF	TGTGCCAGCAGTGAATTCCAAGAGACCCAGTACTTC	many	TRBV2	TRBJ2-5	12	-
CASSLQCQARSALSNQPQHF	TGTGCCAGCAGCTTACAGTGCCAGGCTCGCTCAGCCCTAAGCAATCAGCCCCAGCATTTT	-	TRBV7-3	TRBJ1-5	20	-
CASSIKGNEQFF	TGTGCCAGTAGTATTAAGGGTAATGAGCAGTTCTTC	many	TRBV19	TRBJ2-1	12	-
CASRKTGDYGYTF	TGTGCCAGCAGGAAGACAGGGGACTATGGCTACACCTTC	many	TRBV2	TRBJ1-2	13	TRBD1
CASSQGGQAQPQHF	TGCGCCAGCAGCCAAGGGGGCCAGGCCCAGCCCCAGCATTTT	many	TRBV4-1	TRBJ1-5	14	-
CASSPRRDFNEQFF	TGTGCCAGCAGCCCCCGCCGGGATTTCAATGAGCAGTTCTTC	many	TRBV9	TRBJ2-1	14	-
CASSQTRDPGHF	TGTGCCAGCAGCCAGACCCGGGACCCCGGGCACTTT	many	TRBV16	TRBJ1-6	12	-
CASSTQYQGSYEQYF	TGTGCCAGCAGCACCCAATACCAGGGATCCTACGAGCAGTACTTC	many	TRBV5-5	TRBJ2-7	15	-
CASSRDRLSGELFF	TGCGCCAGCAGCCGGGACAGGTTGTCCGGGGAGCTGTTTTTT	many	TRBV10-1	TRBJ2-2	14	TRBD1
CASSVGNEQFF	TGTGCCAGCAGTGTGGGGAATGAGCAGTTCTTC	many	TRBV25-1	TRBJ2-1	11	-
CASSPIPGEKLFF	TGTGCCAGCTCACCAATCCCCGGTGAAAAACTGTTTTTT	-	TRBV18	TRBJ1-4	13	-
CASTSGVNYGYTF	TGTGCCAGCACCTCAGGGGTTAACTATGGCTACACCTTC	many	TRBV5-4	TRBJ1-2	13	-
CAITRGLAGTDTQYF	TGTGCCATCACCAGGGGGCTAGCGGGTACAGATACGCAGTATTTT	many	TRBV10-3	TRBJ2-3	15	-
CATSRGRRGASTDTQYF	TGCGCCACCAGCAGAGGTCGAAGGGGCGCTAGCACAGATACGCAGTATTTT	-	TRBV15	TRBJ2-3	17	-
CASSLLAREAETQYF	TGCGCCAGCAGCTTATTAGCCAGGGAGGCCGAGACCCAGTACTTC	many	TRBV5-1	TRBJ2-5	15	-
CASSFGTSGNTGELFF	TGCGCCAGCAGCTTTGGGACTAGCGGGAACACCGGGGAGCTGTTTTTT	many	TRBV5-1	TRBJ2-2	16	TRBD2
CASSLGKVGYNEQFF	TGTGCCAGCAGCTTAGGGAAGGTGGGTTACAATGAGCAGTTCTTC	few	TRBV28	TRBJ2-1	15	-
CASSLLPGQGLEQYF	TGCGCCAGCAGCTTGCTACCGGGACAGGGCCTCGAGCAGTACTTC	many	TRBV5-1	TRBJ2-7	15	TRBD1
CASSASGSSGNTIYF	TGTGCCAGCAGCGCCTCAGGGAGCTCTGGAAACACCATATATTTT	-	TRBV9	TRBJ1-3	15	-
CASSNHAEKTQYF	TGTGCCAGTAGCAATCACGCGGAGAAGACCCAGTACTTC	many	TRBV19	TRBJ2-5	13	-
CASSDTDFQDSKQLCRNTIYF	TGTGCCAGCAGTGACACCGACTTCCAGGACAGCAAACAGTTATGTAGGAACACCATATATTTT	few	TRBV6-4	TRBJ1-3	21	-
CASSTRTVQETQYF	TGTGCCAGCAGCACCCGGACAGTCCAAGAGACCCAGTACTTC	few	TRBV13	TRBJ2-5	14	-
CASSLSRNYGANTGELFF	TGTGCCAGCAGTTTATCGAGGAACTACGGCGCGAACACCGGGGAGCTGTTCTTT	-	TRBV27	TRBJ2-2	18	-
CSARAPGEGASYGYTF	TGCAGTGCTAGAGCCCCCGGGGAGGGGGCGAGCTATGGCTACACCTTC	many	TRBV20-1	TRBJ1-2	16	TRBD1
CASSPRLQETQYF	TGTGCCAGCAGCCCCCGGCTCCAAGAGACCCAGTACTTC	many	TRBV7-2	TRBJ2-5	13	-
CASSEWGGGGTEAFF	TGTGCCAGCAGTGAATGGGGAGGGGGAGGCACTGAAGCTTTCTTT	-	TRBV6-1	TRBJ1-1	15	-
CASRFSGGTGELFF	TGTGCCAGCAGGTTTTCGGGCGGCACCGGGGAGCTGTTTTTT	many	TRBV2	TRBJ2-2	14	-
CASSPVGGTKGNTIYF	TGTGCCAGCAGCCCCGTCGGGGGCACGAAAGGAAACACCATATATTTT	many	TRBV11-2	TRBJ1-3	16	-
CASSLVQGGHTQYF	TGCGCCAGCAGCTTGGTACAGGGCGGGCATACGCAGTATTTT	many	TRBV5-1	TRBJ2-3	14	-
CSAHDRQGYSPHHF	TGCAGTGCCCACGACAGACAGGGATATTCACCCCACCACTTT	-	TRBV20-1	TRBJ1-6	14	TRBD1
CASSTRQGENTEAFF	TGTGCCAGCAGCACCCGACAGGGGGAAAACACTGAAGCTTTCTTT	-	TRBV5-6	TRBJ1-1	15	TRBD1
CASSYPLDEQYF	TGTGCCAGCAGTTACCCCCTAGACGAGCAGTACTTC	many	TRBV6-2/TRBV6-3	TRBJ2-7	12	-
CASSLEGSGSSGELFF	TGCGCCAGCAGCTTGGAGGGTAGCGGGAGTTCCGGGGAGCTGTTTTTT	-	TRBV5-1	TRBJ2-2	16	TRBD2
CASSRDHAANNVLTF	TGTGCCAGCAGCAGGGACCATGCAGCGAATAACGTCCTGACTTTC	-	TRBV12-3/TRBV12-4	TRBJ2-6	15	-
CASSYGTSDTDMQYF	TGTGCCAGCAGTTATGGGACTAGCGACACAGATATGCAGTATTTT	-	TRBV6-5	TRBJ2-3	15	TRBD2
CAWSRTGSTDTQYF	TGTGCCTGGAGCAGGACAGGGAGCACAGATACGCAGTATTTT	-	TRBV30	TRBJ2-3	14	TRBD1
CATSRVGGDFQETQYF	TGTGCCACCTCTCGAGTGGGGGGAGACTTTCAAGAGACCCAGTACTTC	many	TRBV7-8	TRBJ2-5	16	-
CSVEDRDYGYTF	TGCAGCGTTGAAGACAGGGACTATGGCTACACCTTC	many	TRBV29-1	TRBJ1-2	12	-
CASSLQGLWGNTIYF	TGTGCCAGCAGTTTACAGGGATTGTGGGGAAACACCATATATTTT	many	TRBV12-3/TRBV12-4	TRBJ1-3	15	-
CASSLSNDVNWVYGYTF	TGTGCCAGCAGTTTATCGAATGACGTTAATTGGGTCTATGGCTACACCTTC	many	TRBV27	TRBJ1-2	17	-
CASSQDLGSYRDSYEQYF	TGCGCCAGCAGCCAAGATCTCGGCTCCTACAGAGACTCCTACGAGCAGTACTTC	many	TRBV4-1	TRBJ2-7	18	-
CASSRRFPKQGESYEQYF	TGTGCCAGCAGCCGACGATTCCCTAAGCAGGGTGAAAGCTACGAGCAGTACTTC	many	TRBV6-6	TRBJ2-7	18	-
CASSPGTMTNGEQYF	TGTGCCAGCAGCCCCGGGACCATGACAAATGGGGAGCAGTACTTC	many	TRBV9	TRBJ2-7	15	-
CASSQARGLNYEQYF	TGCGCCAGCAGCCAAGCTCGCGGACTCAACTACGAGCAGTACTTC	many	TRBV4-1	TRBJ2-7	15	-
CASSLAGLSNEQFF	TGTGCCAGCAGCTTGGCGGGGCTCTCCAATGAGCAGTTCTTC	-	TRBV5-4	TRBJ2-1	14	-
CASSGGGPGANVLTF	TGTGCCAGCAGCGGGGGAGGGCCAGGGGCCAACGTCCTGACTTTC	many	TRBV11-3	TRBJ2-6	15	TRBD2
CAWSVGPTYGYTF	TGTGCCTGGAGTGTTGGCCCGACGTATGGCTACACCTTC	many	TRBV30	TRBJ1-2	13	-